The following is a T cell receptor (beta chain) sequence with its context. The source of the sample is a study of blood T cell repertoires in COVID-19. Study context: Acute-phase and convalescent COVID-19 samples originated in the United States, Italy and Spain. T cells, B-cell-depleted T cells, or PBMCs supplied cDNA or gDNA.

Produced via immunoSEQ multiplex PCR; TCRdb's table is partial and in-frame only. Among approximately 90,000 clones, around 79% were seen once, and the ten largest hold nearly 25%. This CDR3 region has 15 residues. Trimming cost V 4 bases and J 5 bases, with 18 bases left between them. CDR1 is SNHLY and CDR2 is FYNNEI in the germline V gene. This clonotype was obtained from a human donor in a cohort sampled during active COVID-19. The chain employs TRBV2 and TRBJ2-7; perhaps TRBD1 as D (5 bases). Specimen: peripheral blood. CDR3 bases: TGTGCCAGCAGTGCAGTAGAGTCAGGGCCCCACGAGCAGTACTTC. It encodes CASSAVESGPHEQYF.